The present TCR beta chain was sequenced within a study of T cells in Graves' hyperthyroidism and ophthalmopathy. A remark on this clonotype: Its antigen remains unidentified.

The germline CDR1 and CDR2 sequences are SGHNT and YYREEE (reference sequence). Losses at the gene ends were 5 bases for V and 3 bases for J; bases not matched to a gene: 13. This CDR3 has 16 amino acids. Amplification of TCR beta CDR3 regions used RNA as the template. A first-round RT-PCR of the TCR CDR3 used the HTBI primer set. One entry per CDR3 protein results from TCRdb running MiXCR on the multiplex PCR reads. The repertoire holds around 450,000 distinct CDR3 sequences, with around a sixth as singletons. Graves' hyperthyroidism is called stable when ophthalmopathy does not progress within 18 months. General study findings and limits: The authors' 13 V-J model separated ophthalmopathy from stable hyperthyroidism. Most thyroid-expanded clonotypes above 0.001 were also found in blood.

The TCR was taken from a woman under 30 with Graves' hyperthyroidism. Sequences were obtained from blood. This chain uses TRBV5-4 with TRBJ2-5; 7 bases fit TRBD2. The CDR3 spells CASSPLGWSGEETQYF. In DNA, the CDR3 is TGTGCCAGCAGTCCCCTCGGGTGGAGCGGGGAAGAGACCCAGTACTTC.